A single T cell receptor (beta chain) is shown here with its context. This sample was taken from a study of Graves' ophthalmopathy and Graves' hyperthyroidism. Study at large: Peripheral blood was gathered at first diagnosis, ahead of any treatment whatsoever.

Being free of ophthalmopathy for 18 months of follow-up defined stable hyperthyroidism. Lactation, pregnancy, uncontrolled infections and other autoimmune diseases were all grounds for excluding patients. Amplification targeted the TCR beta CDR3 regions, with RNA transcripts as the source material. An opening RT-PCR round employed HTBI primers and preceded a second-round multiplex PCR. TCRdb recomputed calls from the multiplex PCR reads with MiXCR, one row per CDR3 protein. The data contain hundreds of thousands of distinct CDR3 sequences, 15% of them singletons. Trimming removed 2 bases from V and 2 bases from J; junction bases left unmatched: 13. The CDR3 covers 18 residues. Germline V lookup: CDR1 LNHDA, CDR2 SQIVND (reference sequence).

The sequenced sample was peripheral blood. The sequence was obtained from a woman under 30 with stable Graves' hyperthyroidism. The chain links TRBV19 to TRBJ2-5; 8 positions agree with TRBD1. CDR3 DNA sequence: TGTGCCAGTAGTATAATATTGAGATTGAGGACAGGGCAAGAGACCCAGTACTTC. Translated, it gives CASSIILRLRTGQETQYF. The entire variable domain, with the rest obtained from reference TRBV19 and TRBJ2-5, is as follows: DGGITQSPKYLFRKEGQNVTLSCEQNLNHDAMYWYRQDPGQGLRLIYYSQIVNDFQKGDIAEGYSVSREKKESFPLTVTSAQKNPTAFYLCASSIILRLRTGQETQYFGPGTRLLVL.